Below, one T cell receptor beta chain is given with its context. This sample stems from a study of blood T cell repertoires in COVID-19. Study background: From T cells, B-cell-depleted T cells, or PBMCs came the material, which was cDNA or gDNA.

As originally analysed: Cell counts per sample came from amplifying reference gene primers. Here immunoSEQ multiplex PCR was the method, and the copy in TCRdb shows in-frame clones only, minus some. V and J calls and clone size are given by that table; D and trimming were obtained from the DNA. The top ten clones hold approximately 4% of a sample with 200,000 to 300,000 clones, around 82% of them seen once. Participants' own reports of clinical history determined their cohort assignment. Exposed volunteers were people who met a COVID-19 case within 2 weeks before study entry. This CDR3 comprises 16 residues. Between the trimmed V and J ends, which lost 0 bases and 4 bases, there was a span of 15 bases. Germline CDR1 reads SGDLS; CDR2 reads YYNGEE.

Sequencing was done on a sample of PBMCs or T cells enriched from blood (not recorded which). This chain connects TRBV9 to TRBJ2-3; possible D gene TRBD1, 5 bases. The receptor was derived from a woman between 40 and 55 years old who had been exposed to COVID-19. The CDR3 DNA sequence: TGTGCCAGCAGCGTAGGGGTAGGGGTTGGGTCAGATACGCAGTATTTT. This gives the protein CASSVGVGVGSDTQYF.